The 17 T cell receptor beta chains below come from one sample, sequenced in a study of CD8 T cells in Susac syndrome. Random-hexamer reverse transcription was applied to about 0.45 to 1 ug RNA. MiXCR was run by TCRdb on the immunoSEQ multiplex PCR reads, yielding one entry per CDR3 protein. The table has tens of thousands of distinct CDR3 sequences, over 85% seen once. Sequenced sample: CD8+ T cells from PBMCs. These receptors were collected from a human donor in good health.

In this sample, this clonotype turned up a few times. The chain's CDR3 is CASSVHRDRGRSGYTF. Written as DNA, the CDR3 is TGCGCCAGCAGCGTCCACCGGGACAGGGGGCGGAGTGGCTACACCTTC. This sequence joins TRBV5-1 and TRBJ1-2, with 12 bases identical to TRBD1. Looked up from germline, CDR1 is SGHRS and CDR2 is YFSETQ. The CDR3 has 16 residues. Losses at the gene ends were 4 bases for V and 7 bases for J; bases not matched to a gene: 11.

The rearrangement uses TRBV27 and TRBJ2-3; D ambiguous. Germline V gene data show CDR1 as MNHEY and CDR2 as SMNVEV (reference sequence). The CDR3 has 16 residues. Trimming shortened V by 2 bases and J by 4 bases, and 16 bases separated the two germline ends. The CDR3 sequence is CASSLSVPPVADTQYF. CDR3 nucleotide sequence: TGTGCCAGCAGTTTAAGTGTTCCCCCAGTCGCAGATACGCAGTATTTT.

This chain joins TRBV9 and TRBJ1-2; 9 bases match TRBD1. Trimming removed 4 bases from V and 8 bases from J; junction bases left unmatched: 12. CDR1 is SGDLS and CDR2 is YYNGEE in the germline V gene. The CDR3 consists of 15 residues. The CDR3 sequence: CASSLRQGGFVGYTF. DNA for the CDR3: TGTGCCAGCAGCCTTCGACAGGGGGGGTTCGTAGGCTACACCTTC. Full variable domain (missing parts from reference TRBV9 and TRBJ1-2): DSGVTQTPKHLITATGQRVTLRCSPRSGDLSVYWYQQSLDQGLQFLIQYYNGEERAKGNILERFSAQQFPDLHSELNLSSLELGDSALYFCASSLRQGGFVGYTFGSGTRLTVV.

This sequence joins TRBV7-9 and TRBJ2-1; D is undetermined. V lost 4 bases and J lost 7, with 11 bases in between. Germline CDR1 is SEHNR and CDR2 is FQNEAQ (reference sequence). The CDR3 totals 13 residues. Written as DNA, the CDR3 is TGTGCCAGCAGCTACACGCAGGAAAATGAGCAGTTCTTC. It is translated as CASSYTQENEQFF.

The J gene is TRBJ1-6, the V gene TRBV5-6; D may be TRBD1 (5 bases). The germline gives CDR1 SGHDT, CDR2 YYEEEE. V gave up 0 bases and J gave up 11 bases, with 9 bases separating them. The CDR3 extends over 13 amino acids. The CDR3 reads CASSLGRGPPLHF. The CDR3 DNA reads as TGTGCCAGCAGCTTGGGCCGGGGCCCACCCCTCCACTTT.

This clonotype came up a few times. V usage is TRBV27 and J usage is TRBJ1-2; TRBD1 is a possible D gene (5 bases). The germline V gene has CDR1 MNHEY and CDR2 SMNVEV (reference sequence). This CDR3 region has 13 residues. V dropped 2 bases and J dropped 3 bases, with 7 bases sitting between them. The DNA of the CDR3 is TGTGCCAGCAGTTTAGGGGGGGACTATGGCTACACCTTC. Residues: CASSLGGDYGYTF.

The chain employs TRBV30 and TRBJ1-1; D is possibly TRBD1 (5 bases). This CDR3 region has 13 residues. Germline V gene sequence: CDR1 GTSNPN, CDR2 SVGIG (reference sequence). The V end was cut by 3 bases, the J end by 5 bases, with 13 bases between. CDR3 nucleotide sequence: TGTGCCTGGAGCCCTGGGGGGTTGACTGAAGCTTTCTTT. Translating gives CAWSPGGLTEAFF.

V and J are TRBV5-6 and TRBJ2-5; D is perhaps TRBD2 (6 bases). The CDR3 contains 15 residues. Trimming removed 2 bases at V and 4 bases at J, with 15 bases between. CDR1 is SGHDT, CDR2 YYEEEE, per germline. The CDR3 nucleotides read TGTGCCAGCAGCTTTTGGTGGAGGGTGGGAGAGACCCAGTACTTC. Protein sequence: CASSFWWRVGETQYF.

This chain links TRBV10-3 with TRBJ2-7, with D unclear. Germline values: CDR1 ENHRY, CDR2 SYGVKD. There are 13 residues in the CDR3. The V and J ends lost 0 bases and 5 bases respectively, with 8 bases between them. The CDR3 loop is CAISESIRDEQYF. The CDR3 DNA reads TGTGCCATCAGTGAGTCCATTAGAGACGAGCAGTACTTC.

The V call is TRBV18, the J call TRBJ2-7, with TRBD1 as a possible D gene (6 bases). The CDR3 runs 15 residues. Trimming cost V 5 bases and J 2 bases, with 16 bases left between them. CDR1 and CDR2 from the germline V gene are KGHSH and LQKENI. In DNA, the CDR3 is TGTGCCAGCTCAACCCGGGACACCAATCCCTACGAGCAGTACTTC. It encodes CASSTRDTNPYEQYF.

In the case of this clonotype: One junction end does not reproduce the germline sequence, and a read error may be involved. The chain couples TRBV2 to TRBJ2-1; D might be TRBD1 or TRBD2, each matching 5 bases. The germline gives CDR1 SNHLY, CDR2 FYNNEI. This CDR3 region has 15 residues. Here the CDR3 DNA reads TGTGCCAGCAGTGATGAGGGGTGGGGTTCCAATGGGCAGTTCTTC. Protein sequence: CASSDEGWGSNGQFF.

The rearrangement uses TRBV7-6 and TRBJ2-1, with TRBD1 identical over 9 bases. This CDR3 spans 16 amino acids. Germline lookup yields CDR1 SGHVS and CDR2 FNYEAQ. V trimming: 1 base; J trimming: 7 bases; junction bases outside the gene matches: 8. The CDR3 sequence: CASSLDLGQGENEQFF. The CDR3 DNA is TGTGCCAGCAGCTTAGACTTGGGACAGGGCGAAAATGAGCAGTTCTTC.

The chain couples TRBV4-3 to TRBJ1-1; D unresolved. The ends were cut back, 0 bases at V and 3 bases at J, with 14 bases in the middle. The CDR3 length is 16 residues. From germline, CDR1 is LGHNA and CDR2 YSLEER. CDR3 in DNA: TGCGCCAGCAGCCAAGATCTCACCGGGCAGTACACTGAAGCTTTCTTT. Its translation is CASSQDLTGQYTEAFF.

This clonotype was recorded only once. V usage is TRBV5-5 and J usage is TRBJ1-1, with D possibly matching TRBD1 (5 bases). The CDR3 loop spans 15 amino acids. The V and J ends lost 0 bases and 4 bases respectively, with 13 bases between them. Germline V gene sequence: CDR1 SGHKS, CDR2 YYEKEE (reference sequence). DNA for the CDR3: TGTGCCAGCAGCTTGGAGGCGGGGGGAGGCACTGAAGCTTTCTTT. Translated, it gives CASSLEAGGGTEAFF.

The rearrangement links TRBV6-2 or TRBV6-3 to TRBJ2-1, with a tentative D call TRBD2 (6 bases). The germline CDR1 and CDR2 sequences are MNHEY and SVGEGT. V lost 5 bases and J lost 2, with 13 bases in between. The CDR3 loop spans 15 amino acids. CDR3 sequence reads: CASSTTRSPYNEQFF. The DNA of the CDR3 is TGTGCCAGCAGTACGACTAGGTCCCCCTACAATGAGCAGTTCTTC.

V and J are TRBV30 and TRBJ2-1; no clear D gene. V lost 3 bases and J 5 bases, leaving 5 bases between the germline ends. CDR3 length: 11 residues. Per the germline V gene, CDR1 is GTSNPN and CDR2 is SVGIG (reference sequence). CDR3 nucleotides: TGTGCCTGGAGACTGAACAATGAGCAGTTCTTC. Protein product: CAWRLNNEQFF. The entire variable domain, with the rest obtained from reference TRBV30 and TRBJ2-1, is as follows: SQTIHQWPATLVQPVGSPLSLECTVEGTSNPNLYWYRQAAGRGLQLLFYSVGIGQISSEVPQNLSASRPQDRQFILSSKKLLLSDSGFYLCAWRLNNEQFFGPGTRLTVL.

The CDR3 sequence is CASTDSLNEQFF. The CDR3, as DNA: TGTGCCAGCACGGACAGTTTGAATGAGCAGTTCTTC. V usage is TRBV25-1 and J usage is TRBJ2-1; tentative D call: TRBD1 (6 bases). V gave up 7 bases and J gave up 7 bases, with 11 bases separating them. Germline V gene lookup returns CDR1 MGHDK and CDR2 SYGVNS. The CDR3 extends over 12 amino acids. The variable domain in full, with the rest retrieved from reference TRBV25-1 and TRBJ2-1, is EADIYQTPRYLVIGTGKKITLECSQTMGHDKMYWYQQDPGMELHLIHYSYGVNSTEKGDLSSESTVSRIRTEHFPLTLESARPSHTSQYLCASTDSLNEQFFGPGTRLTVL.